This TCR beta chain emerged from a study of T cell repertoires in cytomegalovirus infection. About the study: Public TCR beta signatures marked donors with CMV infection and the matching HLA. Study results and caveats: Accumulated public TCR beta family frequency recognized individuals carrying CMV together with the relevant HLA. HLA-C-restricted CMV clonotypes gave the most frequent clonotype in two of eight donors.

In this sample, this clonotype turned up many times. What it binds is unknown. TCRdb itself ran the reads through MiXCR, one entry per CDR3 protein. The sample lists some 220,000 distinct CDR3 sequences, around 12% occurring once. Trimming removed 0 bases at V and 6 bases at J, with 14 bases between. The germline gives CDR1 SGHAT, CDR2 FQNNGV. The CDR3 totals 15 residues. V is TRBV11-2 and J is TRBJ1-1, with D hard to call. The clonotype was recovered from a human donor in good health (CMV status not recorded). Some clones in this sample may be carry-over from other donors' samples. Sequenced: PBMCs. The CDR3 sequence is CASSLEGSGLAEAFF. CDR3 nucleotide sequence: TGTGCCAGCAGCTTAGAAGGGAGTGGTCTCGCTGAAGCTTTCTTT.